This record covers a single T cell receptor beta chain. Its target is not known. From the germline J gene comes the end of the CDR3, since the read stops 3 residues before it. The CDR3 runs to 17 residues. With 3 bases clipped from V and 3 bases from J, the junction kept 4 bases outside the gene matches. The protocol was immunoSEQ multiplex PCR, while the TCRdb copy is restricted to in-frame clones and leaves out a portion. The sample is made up of some 23,000 clones, and the top ten hold roughly 24% of it. The entry originates in a study of T cells in women clearing cervical HPV infection. About the study: Cases' blood sampling followed lesion detection by median about 150 days (90 to 200). HLA type stays a possible confounder, typing being limited.

Study-wide points: TRBV6-7 relative abundance averaged approximately 0.11% in cases and around 0.17% in controls.

All participants had a single incident cervical HPV16 infection, and prevalent HPV16 infections were excluded. The chain combines TRBV23-1 with TRBJ2-3; 15 bases fit TRBD2. TRBV23-1 is given ORF status, its function remaining uncertain. The TCR sequence derives from a woman aged 18 to 69 with a cervical HPV16 infection that either progressed to CIN3+ or cleared (not recorded which). The material sequenced was blood buffy coat. CDR3 loop: CASSHGTSGRSTDTQYF. The part of the CDR3 DNA that was read is TGCGCCAGCAGTCATGGGACTAGCGGGAGGAGTACAGATACG.